This T cell receptor (beta chain) was recorded in a study of blood T cell repertoires in COVID-19. V was pared by 4 bases and J by 7 bases, with 12 bases of the junction left unmatched. The CDR3 is 15 residues long. The germline gives CDR1 SGHRS, CDR2 YFSETQ. Assay used: immunoSEQ multiplex PCR; TCRdb lists only in-frame clones, some missing. The sample has roughly 700,000 clones; more than 80% are singletons. The TCR comes from a young woman with acute or convalescent COVID-19. Sequencing was performed on peripheral blood. This chain connects TRBV5-1 to TRBJ1-2; 8 bases are a match to TRBD1. The CDR3 loop is CASSVAPGGPSGYTF. CDR3 DNA: TGCGCCAGCAGCGTAGCCCCAGGGGGCCCCTCTGGCTACACCTTC.